Listed below are T cell receptor beta chains from one sample, sequenced in a study of ipilimumab plus nivolumab after autologous stem cell transplantation. TCRdb keeps only in-frame clones here, not all; method: immunoSEQ multiplex PCR. The sample lists 15,000 to 20,000 clones, over 75% seen once, with roughly 7.5% in the top ten. The sequencing here drew on PBMCs, taken in a trial of ipilimumab plus nivolumab as post-transplant consolidation. These receptors were collected from a male donor with diffuse large B-cell lymphoma. CDR3s include the opening cysteine and the closing phenylalanine or tryptophan.

V gene: TRBV19; J gene: TRBJ2-1; CDR3 protein: CASSIDGTSSYNEQFF
V gene: TRBV5-1; J gene: TRBJ1-6; CDR3 protein: CASSLEGQFRSPLHF
V gene: TRBV2; J gene: .; CDR3 protein: CASSAVAGSSYEQYF
V gene: TRBV9; J gene: TRBJ2-7; CDR3 protein: CASSWGQGPYEQYF
V gene: TRBV12-5; J gene: TRBJ1-5; CDR3 protein: CASGLTSGTGWGNQPQHF
V gene: TRBV29-1; J gene: TRBJ2-7; CDR3 protein: CSVSSVAGYEQYF
V gene: TRBV7-9; J gene: TRBJ1-6; CDR3 protein: CASSFYGQGDNSPLHF
V gene: TRBV2; J gene: TRBJ1-2; CDR3 protein: CASGTGTYGYTF
V gene: TRBV4-2; J gene: TRBJ2-1; CDR3 protein: CASSQDKDRVVDEQFF
V gene: TRBV19; J gene: TRBJ2-7; CDR3 protein: CASSIVGVSEQYF
V gene: TRBV19; J gene: TRBJ1-1; CDR3 protein: CASSRTGYGGTEAFF
V gene: TRBV18; J gene: TRBJ2-6; CDR3 protein: CASSPNMGSGANVLTF
V gene: TRBV5-1; J gene: TRBJ1-2; CDR3 protein: CASSPGTTGYTF
V gene: TRBV6-6; J gene: TRBJ1-1; CDR3 protein: CASIRGTEAFF
V gene: TRBV5-1; J gene: TRBJ1-2; CDR3 protein: CASREPDGDGYTF
V gene: TRBV27; J gene: TRBJ2-7; CDR3 protein: CASSLSWGPYEQYF
V gene: TRBV6-1; J gene: TRBJ1-6; CDR3 protein: CASNNGQGRNSPLHF